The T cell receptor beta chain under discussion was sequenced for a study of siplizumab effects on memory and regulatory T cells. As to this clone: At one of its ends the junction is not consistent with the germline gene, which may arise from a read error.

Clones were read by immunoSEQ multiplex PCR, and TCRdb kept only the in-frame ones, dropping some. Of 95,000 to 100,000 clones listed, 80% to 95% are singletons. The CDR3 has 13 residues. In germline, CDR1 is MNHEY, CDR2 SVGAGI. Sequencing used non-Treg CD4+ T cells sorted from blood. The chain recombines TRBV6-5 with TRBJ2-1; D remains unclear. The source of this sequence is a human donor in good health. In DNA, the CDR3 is TGTGCCAGCAGTATCGGTCCTCTCCACGTCAGGATCTTC. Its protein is CASSIGPLHVRIF.